A single sample is the source of the 10 T cell receptor beta chains below, sequenced in a study of blood T cell repertoires in COVID-19. TCRdb's copy holds only in-frame clones and misses some; the assay was immunoSEQ multiplex PCR. This sample has about 110,000 clones; more than 70% occur once, and the top ten carry 4.9%. The sequencing sample was made of peripheral blood. All receptors derive from a man aged 35 to 55 with active or convalescent COVID-19.

This clone was detected only a few times. The chain recombines TRBV7-2 with TRBJ2-7, with D perhaps matching TRBD2 (5 bases). Germline CDR1 and CDR2: SGHTA and FQGNSA. The V and J ends lost 7 bases and 4 bases respectively, with 14 bases between them. The CDR3 is 13 residues long. DNA for the CDR3: TGTGCCAGCAACGGGAACTTATTATACGAGCAGTACTTC. The encoded protein is CASNGNLLYEQYF.

The chain joins TRBV28 to TRBJ2-7; 7 positions agree with TRBD2. The CDR3 runs 12 residues. V lost 8 bases to trimming and J lost 4 bases; unmatched junction nucleotides: 5. Germline CDR1 MDHEN, CDR2 SYDVKM. As DNA, the CDR3 is TGTGCCAGCCGGGGACTACTTTACGAGCAGTACTTC. Translated, it gives CASRGLLYEQYF.

This sequence joins TRBV5-7 and TRBJ2-2; tentatively, D is TRBD2 (5 bases). TRBV5-7 is assigned to the ORF class and has an uncertain function. The CDR3 totals 15 residues. Deletions cut 4 bases from V and 6 bases from J, with 16 bases between. Here the CDR3 reads CASSRRDCFPGELFF. The CDR3 nucleotides are TGTGCCAGCAGCCGCCGGGATTGCTTCCCCGGGGAGCTGTTTTTT.

The chain couples TRBV6-5 to TRBJ2-1; D gene ambiguous. Per the germline V gene, CDR1 is MNHEY and CDR2 is SVGAGI. The CDR3 sequence is 15 residues long. Trimming left V 1 base short and J 0 bases short, with 7 bases between. The CDR3 nucleotides are TGTGCCAGCAGTTACTATCAGAACTCCTACAATGAGCAGTTCTTC. This sequence encodes CASSYYQNSYNEQFF.

The chain is built from TRBV29-1 and TRBJ1-5, with 10 positions matching TRBD1. This CDR3 is built from 15 residues. Germline CDR1 is SQVTM and CDR2 is ANQGSEA. V dropped 7 bases and J dropped 1; count of bases not matched to a gene: 7. The CDR3 DNA is TGCAGCGCCATGACAGGGGGCAGCAGCAATCAGCCCCAGCATTTT. Protein product: CSAMTGGSSNQPQHF.

V usage is TRBV27 and J usage is TRBJ1-1, with D unresolved. The germline V and J ends were trimmed by 3 bases and 0 bases, with 8 bases remaining between them. Germline CDR1 and CDR2: MNHEY and SMNVEV (reference sequence). The CDR3 extends over 14 amino acids. The CDR3 coding sequence is TGTGCCAGCAGTTTGACGGGGATGAACACTGAAGCTTTCTTT. Translation: CASSLTGMNTEAFF.

The chain couples TRBV2 to TRBJ1-2; 9 positions agree with TRBD1. The CDR3 runs 15 residues. Germline-derived CDR1 and CDR2 are SNHLY and FYNNEI. Trimming removed 5 bases from V and 6 bases from J; junction bases left unmatched: 10. This CDR3 reads CASSQRGQGSDGYTF. CDR3 nucleotide sequence: TGTGCCAGCAGTCAGAGAGGACAGGGGTCGGATGGCTACACCTTC.

The CDR3 nucleotides read TGTGCCAGCAGTCCATTCAGGGGGCTGAGGTACGAGCAGTACTTC. Residues: CASSPFRGLRYEQYF. J is TRBJ2-7 and V is TRBV28; 8 nucleotides match TRBD1. Germline CDR1 and CDR2: MDHEN and SYDVKM. This CDR3 region has 15 residues. Unmatched junction bases numbered 10, after V lost 5 bases and J lost 4 bases.

V usage is TRBV6-1 and J usage is TRBJ1-4, with a tentative D call TRBD1 (6 bases). The CDR3 is made up of 15 amino acids. V was pared by 1 base and J by 2 bases, with 8 bases between. From germline, CDR1 is MNHNS and CDR2 SASEGT. The DNA for the CDR3 is TGTGCCAGCAGTGAAGGGGACACTACTAATGAAAAACTGTTTTTT. This translates into CASSEGDTTNEKLFF.

There are a few counts of this clone. The chain is built from TRBV7-9 and TRBJ2-1, with TRBD2 matching over 12 bases. Looked up from germline, CDR1 is SEHNR and CDR2 is FQNEAQ (reference sequence). V lost 3 bases, J lost 8 bases, and 5 bases stayed unmatched. This CDR3 is built from 15 residues. In nucleotides, the CDR3 is TGTGCCAGCAGCTTTCCGACTAGCGGGAGCGATGAGCAGTTCTTC. Encoded protein: CASSFPTSGSDEQFF.